This T cell receptor beta chain was identified in a study of blood T cell repertoires in COVID-19. Across the whole study: Samples of COVID-19 (acute and convalescent) were obtained from the United States, Italy and Spain. T cells, B-cell-depleted T cells, or PBMCs supplied cDNA or gDNA.

V was pared by 2 bases and J by 4 bases, with 15 bases between. From germline, CDR1 is SGHKS and CDR2 YYEKEE (reference sequence). The CDR3 totals 15 residues. Per the original data handling: Researchers report that nucleated cell counts were estimated from reference gene primer amplification. The assay was immunoSEQ multiplex PCR, and TCRdb's table has in-frame clones only and misses some. V and J calls and clone size are as listed in that table; D and trimming were resolved from the DNA. The sample contains tens of thousands of clones, roughly four fifths of which appear only once. V gene TRBV5-5 combines with J gene TRBJ2-5; the D gene is possibly TRBD1 (5 bases). What was sequenced was peripheral blood. The clonotype originates from an elderly woman with acute or convalescent COVID-19. The CDR3 nucleotides read TGTGCCAGCAGCTTTAAACGGGCCCAGGGAGAGACCCAGTACTTC. Its protein product is CASSFKRAQGETQYF.